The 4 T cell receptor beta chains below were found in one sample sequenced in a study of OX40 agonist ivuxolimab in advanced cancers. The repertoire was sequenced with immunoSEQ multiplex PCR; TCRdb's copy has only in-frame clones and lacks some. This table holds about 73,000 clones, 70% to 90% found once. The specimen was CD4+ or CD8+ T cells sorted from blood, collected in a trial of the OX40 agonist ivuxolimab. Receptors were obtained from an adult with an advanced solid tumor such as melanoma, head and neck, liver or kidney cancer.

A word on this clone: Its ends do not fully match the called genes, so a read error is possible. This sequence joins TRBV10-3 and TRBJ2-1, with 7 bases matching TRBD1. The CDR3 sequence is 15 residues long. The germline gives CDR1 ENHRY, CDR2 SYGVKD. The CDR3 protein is CASSEYRGPYNEQFF. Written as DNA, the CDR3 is TGTGCCAGCAGTGAGTACAGGGGCCCCTACAATGAGCAGTTCTTC.

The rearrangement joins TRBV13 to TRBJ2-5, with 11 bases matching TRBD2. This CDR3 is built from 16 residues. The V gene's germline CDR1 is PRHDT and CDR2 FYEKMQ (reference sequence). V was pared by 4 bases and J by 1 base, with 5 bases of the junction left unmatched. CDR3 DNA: TGTGCCAGCAGCTCAACTAGCGGGAGCCCCCAAGAGACCCAGTACTTC. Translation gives CASSSTSGSPQETQYF.

Written as DNA, the CDR3 is TGTGCCAGCAGTTTATACGACCAAGAGACCCAGTACTTC. It specifies CASSLYDQETQYF. This chain links TRBV27 with TRBJ2-5; D is uncertain. This CDR3 contains 13 residues. CDR1 and CDR2 (germline): MNHEY, SMNVEV (reference sequence). V lost 1 base and J lost 0, with 3 bases in between.

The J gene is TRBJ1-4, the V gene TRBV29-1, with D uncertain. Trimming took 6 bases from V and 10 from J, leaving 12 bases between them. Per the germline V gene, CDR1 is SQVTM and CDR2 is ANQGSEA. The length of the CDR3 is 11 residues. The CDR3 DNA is TGCAGCGTCCCCATAGGCGGAAAACTGTTTTTT. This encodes CSVPIGGKLFF.